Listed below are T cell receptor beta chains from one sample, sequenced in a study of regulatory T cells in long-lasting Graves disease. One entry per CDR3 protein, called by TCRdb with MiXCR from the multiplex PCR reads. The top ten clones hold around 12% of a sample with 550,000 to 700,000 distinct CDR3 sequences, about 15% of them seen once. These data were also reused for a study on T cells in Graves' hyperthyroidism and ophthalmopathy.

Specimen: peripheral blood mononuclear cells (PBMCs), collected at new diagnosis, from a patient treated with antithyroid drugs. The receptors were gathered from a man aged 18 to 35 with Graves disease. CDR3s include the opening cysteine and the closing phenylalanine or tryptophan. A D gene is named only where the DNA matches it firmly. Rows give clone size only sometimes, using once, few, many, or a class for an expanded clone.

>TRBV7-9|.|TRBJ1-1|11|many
CASSFQPEAFF
TGTGCCAGCAGCTTTCAGCCTGAAGCTTTCTTT
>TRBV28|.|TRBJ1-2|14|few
CASTGGRTIYGYTF
TGTGCCAGCACCGGGGGGCGCACGATCTATGGCTACACCTTC
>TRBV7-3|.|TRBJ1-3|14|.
CASSLAGPGNTIYF
TGTGCCAGCAGCTTAGCCGGGCCTGGAAACACCATATATTTT
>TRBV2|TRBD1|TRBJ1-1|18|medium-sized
CASRITGGDPLRNTEAFF
TGTGCCAGCAGAATTACAGGGGGCGATCCACTAAGGAACACTGAAGCTTTCTTT
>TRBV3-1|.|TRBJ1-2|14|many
CASSLTQSPRGYTF
TGTGCCAGCAGCCTAACCCAGTCCCCTCGCGGCTACACCTTC
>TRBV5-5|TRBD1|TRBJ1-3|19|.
CASSPGQGARYSTGNTIYF
TGTGCCAGCAGCCCGGGACAGGGGGCGCGGTATTCTACTGGAAACACCATATATTTT
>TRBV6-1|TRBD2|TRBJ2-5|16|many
CASSPRLARAQETQYF
TGTGCCAGCAGTCCGCGACTAGCGAGAGCCCAAGAGACCCAGTACTTC
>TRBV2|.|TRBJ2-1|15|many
CASSTAGTPTYEQFF
TGTGCCAGCTCAACTGCCGGGACTCCCACGTATGAGCAGTTCTTC
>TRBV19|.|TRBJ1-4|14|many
CASSIRQGGEKLFF
TGTGCCAGTAGTATCCGCCAGGGTGGTGAAAAACTGTTTTTT
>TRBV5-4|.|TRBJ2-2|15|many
CASSLVAGLTGELFF
TGTGCCAGCAGCTTGGTGGCAGGTTTGACCGGGGAGCTGTTTTTT
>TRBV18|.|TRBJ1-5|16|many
CASSPPSAGGYQPQHF
TGTGCCAGCTCACCACCGTCAGCTGGTGGGTATCAGCCCCAGCATTTT
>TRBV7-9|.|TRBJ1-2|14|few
CASSLDPGADRYTF
TGTGCCAGCAGCTTAGACCCAGGGGCCGATCGCTACACCTTC
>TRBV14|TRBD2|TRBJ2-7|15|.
CASSRETSGRYEQYF
TGTGCCAGCAGCCGAGAGACTAGCGGGAGATACGAGCAGTACTTC
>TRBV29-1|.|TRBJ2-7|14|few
CSVSLPGHPYEQYF
TGCAGCGTTTCCCTCCCCGGGCACCCGTACGAGCAGTACTTC
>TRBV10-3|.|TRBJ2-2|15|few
CAISGTVMNTGELFF
TGTGCCATCAGTGGGACAGTGATGAACACCGGGGAGCTGTTTTTT
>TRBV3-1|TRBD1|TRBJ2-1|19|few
CASSRTRSTGTGRYNEQFF
TGTGCCAGCAGCCGAACCCGTTCTACCGGGACAGGGCGATACAATGAGCAGTTCTTC
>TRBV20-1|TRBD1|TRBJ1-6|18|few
CSAGSRTGESSYNSPLHF
TGCAGTGCTGGATCGAGGACAGGGGAGAGCTCCTATAATTCACCCCTCCACTTT
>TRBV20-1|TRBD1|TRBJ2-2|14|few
CSAQTGPNTGELFF
TGCAGTGCTCAGACAGGGCCGAACACCGGGGAGCTGTTTTTT
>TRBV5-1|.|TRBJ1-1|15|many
CASSLAVQRGTEAFF
TGCGCCAGCAGCTTGGCGGTCCAACGAGGCACTGAAGCTTTCTTT
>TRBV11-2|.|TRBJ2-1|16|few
CASSLVQGTRHNEQFF
TGTGCCAGCAGCTTAGTCCAGGGGACGCGTCACAATGAGCAGTTCTTC
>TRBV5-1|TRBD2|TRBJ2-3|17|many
CASSSSPLAGRSDTQYF
TGCGCCAGCAGCTCATCCCCGCTAGCGGGAAGATCAGATACGCAGTATTTT
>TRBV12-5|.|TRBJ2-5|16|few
CASGYGGLGEQETQYF
TGTGCTAGTGGTTATGGGGGTTTAGGGGAGCAAGAGACCCAGTACTTC
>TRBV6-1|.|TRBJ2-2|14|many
CASRQQQEAGELFF
TGTGCCAGCAGGCAACAACAGGAGGCCGGGGAGCTGTTTTTT
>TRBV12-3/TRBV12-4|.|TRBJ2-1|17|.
CASSLVMDNPGRNEQFF
TGTGCCAGCAGTTTAGTGATGGATAACCCAGGGAGGAATGAGCAGTTCTTC
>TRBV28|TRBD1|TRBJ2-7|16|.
CASSFFTTGGDDEQYF
TGTGCCAGCAGTTTCTTTACGACAGGGGGAGACGACGAGCAGTACTTC
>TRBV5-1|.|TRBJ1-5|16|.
CASTLPGTPTDQPQHF
TGCGCCAGCACCCTACCCGGGACACCGACGGACCAGCCCCAGCATTTT
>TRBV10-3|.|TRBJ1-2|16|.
CAISESIYGKYYGYTF
TGTGCCATCAGTGAGTCGATCTACGGAAAGTACTATGGCTACACCTTC
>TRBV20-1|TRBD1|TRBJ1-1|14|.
CSADSETGGLEAFF
TGCAGTGCTGATTCCGAGACAGGGGGACTAGAAGCTTTCTTT
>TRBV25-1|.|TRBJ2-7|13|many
CASSAAVFYEQYF
TGTGCCAGCAGTGCCGCGGTCTTCTACGAGCAGTACTTC
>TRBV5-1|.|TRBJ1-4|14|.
CASSLGDVYEKLFF
TGCGCCAGCAGCTTGGGGGATGTGTATGAAAAACTGTTTTTT
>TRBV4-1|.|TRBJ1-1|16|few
CASSQLDYSIYTEAFF
TGCGCCAGCAGCCAATTGGACTACAGCATATACACTGAAGCTTTCTTT
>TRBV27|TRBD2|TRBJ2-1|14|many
CASSLSPSGNEQFF
TGTGCCAGCAGTTTATCCCCTAGCGGCAATGAGCAGTTCTTC
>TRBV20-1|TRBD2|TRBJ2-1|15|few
CSARWDSGMYNEQFF
TGCAGTGCTAGATGGGATAGCGGGATGTACAATGAGCAGTTCTTC
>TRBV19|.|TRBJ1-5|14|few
CASSIGTGHQPQHF
TGTGCCAGTAGTATAGGTACGGGGCATCAGCCCCAGCATTTT
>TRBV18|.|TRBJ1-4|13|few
CASSSSRTEKLFF
TGTGCCAGCTCAAGCTCTAGGACTGAAAAACTGTTTTTT
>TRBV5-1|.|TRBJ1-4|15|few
CASTLSVQPNEKLFF
TGCGCCAGCACGCTCTCGGTACAACCAAATGAAAAACTGTTTTTT
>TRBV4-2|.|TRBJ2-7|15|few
CASSQVLQPNYEQYF
TGTGCCAGCAGCCAAGTATTACAGCCAAACTACGAGCAGTACTTC
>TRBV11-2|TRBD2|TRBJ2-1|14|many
CASSASGIYNEQFF
TGTGCCAGCAGCGCGAGCGGGATCTACAATGAGCAGTTCTTC
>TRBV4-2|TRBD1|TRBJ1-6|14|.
CASSQGTGFSPLHF
TGTGCCAGCAGCCAAGGGACAGGTTTCTCACCCCTCCACTTT
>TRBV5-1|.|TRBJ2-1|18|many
CASSLVFGADSSYNEQFF
TGCGCCAGCAGCTTGGTCTTCGGGGCGGACTCCTCCTACAATGAGCAGTTCTTC
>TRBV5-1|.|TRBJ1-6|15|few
CASSLDRVGDSPLHF
TGCGCCAGCAGCTTGGACAGGGTAGGGGATTCACCCCTCCACTTT
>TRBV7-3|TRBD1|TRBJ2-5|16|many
CASSPKGQGDQETQYF
TGTGCCAGCAGCCCAAAGGGACAGGGAGATCAAGAGACCCAGTACTTC
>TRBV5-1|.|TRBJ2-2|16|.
CASSLAQTIQAGELFF
TGCGCCAGCAGCTTGGCCCAGACGATACAGGCCGGGGAGCTGTTTTTT
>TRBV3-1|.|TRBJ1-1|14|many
CASSAGGVNTEAFF
TGTGCCAGCAGCGCTGGAGGGGTGAACACTGAAGCTTTCTTT